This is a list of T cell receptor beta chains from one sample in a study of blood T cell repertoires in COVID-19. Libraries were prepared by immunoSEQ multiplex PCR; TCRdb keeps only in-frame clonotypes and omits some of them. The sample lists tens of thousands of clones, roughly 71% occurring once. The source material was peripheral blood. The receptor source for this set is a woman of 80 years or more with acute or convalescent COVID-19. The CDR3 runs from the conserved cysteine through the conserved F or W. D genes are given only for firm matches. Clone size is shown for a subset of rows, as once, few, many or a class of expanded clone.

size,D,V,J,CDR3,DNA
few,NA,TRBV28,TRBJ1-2,CASSPNSYGYTF,TGTGCCAGCAGTCCAAACAGCTATGGCTACACCTTC
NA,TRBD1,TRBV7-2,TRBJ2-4,CASSLRTGAGHLAKNIQYF,TGTGCCAGCAGCTTACGGACAGGGGCCGGCCACCTAGCCAAAAACATTCAGTACTTC
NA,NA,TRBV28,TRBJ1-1,CASSRQAEAFF,TGTGCCAGCAGCAGACAGGCCGAAGCTTTCTTT
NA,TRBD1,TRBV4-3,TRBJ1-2,CASSQLVGTEEHYGYTF,TGCGCCAGCAGCCAGTTGGTCGGGACAGAGGAACACTATGGCTACACCTTC
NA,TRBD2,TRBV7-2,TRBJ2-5,CASSTGRTSVRETQYF,TGTGCCAGCAGCACCGGCCGGACTAGCGTACGGGAGACCCAGTACTTC
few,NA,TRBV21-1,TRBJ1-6,CASSKGGHSPLHF,TGTGCCAGCAGCAAAGGGGGCCATTCACCCCTCCACTTT
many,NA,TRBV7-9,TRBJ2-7,CASSSQGSIPQQYF,TGTGCCAGCAGCTCACAGGGCTCTATACCCCAGCAGTACTTC
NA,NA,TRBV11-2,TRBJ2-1,CASSLERYNEQFF,TGTGCCAGCAGCTTAGAGCGGTACAATGAGCAGTTCTTC
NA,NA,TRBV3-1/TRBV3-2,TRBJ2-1,CASSQVRYEQFF,TGTGCCAGCAGCCAAGTACGGTATGAGCAGTTCTTC
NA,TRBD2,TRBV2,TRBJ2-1,CASSLTSGRANEQFF,TGTGCCAGCAGCCTGACTAGCGGGAGAGCTAATGAGCAGTTCTTC
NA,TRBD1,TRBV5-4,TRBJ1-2,CASSYRTGEGYTF,TGTGCCAGCAGCTACAGGACAGGGGAAGGCTACACCTTC
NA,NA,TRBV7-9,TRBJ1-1,CASSFRNTEAFF,TGTGCCAGCAGCTTTAGGAACACTGAAGCTTTCTTT
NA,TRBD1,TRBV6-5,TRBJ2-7,CASSSLAGQGGYEQYF,TGTGCCAGCAGTTCCTTGGCCGGACAGGGAGGTTACGAGCAGTACTTC
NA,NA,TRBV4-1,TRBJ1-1,CASSLLQGDTEAFF,TGCGCCAGCAGCCTGTTACAGGGCGACACTGAAGCTTTCTTT
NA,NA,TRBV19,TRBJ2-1,CASSRYRDDNEQFF,TGTGCCAGTAGTCGCTACAGGGACGACAATGAGCAGTTCTTC
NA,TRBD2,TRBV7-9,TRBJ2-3,CASRPSGSTDTQYF,TGTGCCAGCAGACCTAGCGGGAGTACAGATACGCAGTATTTT